This TCR beta chain is from a study of OX40 agonist ivuxolimab in advanced cancers. Study overall: Patients enrolled in dose escalation were diagnosed with hepatocellular carcinoma, melanoma, renal cell or head and neck cancer. Among those enrolled, mean age was 60 years (range roughly 20 to 85) and approximately 80% were male. Under the entry rules, prior anti-PD-1, anti-PD-L1 or anti-CTLA-4 therapy was allowed, and 35% to 40% had some. Study outcomes and limitations: Partial responders at 0.1-3.0 mg/kg showed near-lowest clonal expansion.

To note about this clone: Its antigen is not known.

The CDR3 length is 16 residues. V lost 1 base and J lost 4; bases outside the gene matches: 6. From germline, CDR1 is SGHTA and CDR2 FQGNSA. The protocol was immunoSEQ multiplex PCR, while the TCRdb copy is restricted to in-frame clones and leaves out a portion. The repertoire consists of some 130,000 clones, with about nine tenths occurring once and the leading ten covering about 1.1%. The V and J genes are TRBV7-2 and TRBJ2-5; 10 bases line up with TRBD1. This clonotype originated in an adult with an advanced solid tumor such as melanoma, head and neck, liver or kidney cancer. This specimen consisted of CD4+ or CD8+ T cells sorted from blood, obtained in a trial of the OX40 agonist ivuxolimab. CDR3 in amino acids: CASSLVTGGALETQYF. The DNA of the CDR3 is TGTGCCAGCAGCTTAGTGACAGGGGGCGCGTTAGAGACCCAGTACTTC.